The 28 T cell receptor beta chains given below trace back to one sample, sequenced in a study of T cell changes during pregnancy in multiple sclerosis. Produced via immunoSEQ multiplex PCR; TCRdb's table is partial and in-frame only. The table includes 58,000 or so clones, 75% to 95% detected once. The specimen comprised peripheral blood, sampled in the first trimester of pregnancy. All receptors come from a female donor in good health, enrolled as a control in a pregnancy study.

The genes are TRBV28 and TRBJ2-7, with D possibly matching TRBD1 (6 bases). Germline assignment: CDR1 MDHEN and CDR2 SYDVKM. Trimming stripped 8 bases from V and 5 bases from J, with 19 bases between. This CDR3 comprises 14 residues. CDR3 sequence: CASLMNRVGHEQYF. The CDR3 DNA reads as TGTGCCAGCCTAATGAACAGGGTTGGTCACGAGCAGTACTTC.

This chain links TRBV29-1 with TRBJ1-1; D might be TRBD1 (6 bases). The germline CDR1 and CDR2 sequences are SQVTM and ANQGSEA. Trimming removed 3 bases from V and 1 base from J, with 9 bases in between. CDR3 length equals 13 residues. The CDR3 coding sequence is TGCAGCGTTGACGGACAGACGAACACTGAAGCTTTCTTT. Translated, it gives CSVDGQTNTEAFF.

The chain combines TRBV28 with TRBJ1-2, with 7 bases fitting TRBD1. Germline V gene sequence: CDR1 MDHEN, CDR2 SYDVKM. The trim removed 5 bases at V and 8 bases at J, leaving 8 bases unmatched. The length of the CDR3 is 13 residues. The chain's CDR3 is CASSQGVGGGYTF. For the CDR3, the DNA is TGTGCCAGCAGTCAGGGGGTAGGGGGCGGCTACACCTTC.

This rearrangement joins TRBV4-1 to TRBJ2-5, with 15 nucleotides matching TRBD2. The CDR3 is 17 residues long. Germline V gene data show CDR1 as MGHRA and CDR2 as YSYEKL. Unmatched junction bases numbered 4, after V lost 3 bases and J lost 2 bases. CDR3 sequence reads: CASSHGLAGGQQETQYF. CDR3 nucleotides: TGCGCCAGCAGCCATGGACTAGCGGGAGGGCAGCAAGAGACCCAGTACTTC.

V gene TRBV6-1 combines with J gene TRBJ1-2; TRBD1 matches at 7 bases. Germline CDR1 is MNHNS and CDR2 is SASEGT. The CDR3 spans 14 residues. J gave up 3 bases and V 3 bases, and 4 bases lay outside the gene matches. CDR3 DNA sequence: TGTGCCAGCAGTGACAGGGACAGCGACTATGGCTACACCTTC. It codes for CASSDRDSDYGYTF.

The chain employs TRBV5-1 and TRBJ2-2, with a tentative D call TRBD1 (6 bases). Germline V gives CDR1 SGHRS, CDR2 YFSETQ. The CDR3 is made up of 14 amino acids. Trimming took off 4 bases at V and 6 bases at J, with 13 bases between the two ends. The CDR3 DNA sequence: TGCGCCAGCAGCCGGGGACAACAGTCCGGGGAGCTGTTTTTT. This translates into CASSRGQQSGELFF.

J is TRBJ2-1 and V is TRBV5-1, with 11 nucleotides matching TRBD2. V lost 4 bases, J lost 7 bases, and 10 bases stayed unmatched. The CDR3 extends over 16 amino acids. Germline V CDR1 and CDR2: SGHRS, YFSETQ. The CDR3 protein is CASSQRLAGLGNEQFF. The CDR3, as DNA: TGCGCCAGCAGCCAAAGACTAGCGGGATTAGGTAATGAGCAGTTCTTC. The whole variable domain, filled in from reference TRBV5-1 and TRBJ2-1, reads KAGVTQTPRYLIKTRGQQVTLSCSPISGHRSVSWYQQTPGQGLQFLFEYFSETQRNKGNFPGRFSGRQFSNSRSEMNVSTLELGDSALYLCASSQRLAGLGNEQFFGPGTRLTVL.

The J gene is TRBJ2-3, the V gene TRBV7-3; D gene unclear. The germline V gene encodes CDR1 SGHTA and CDR2 FQGTGA. This CDR3 contains 13 residues. The V gene lost 5 bases and the J gene lost 4 bases, with 10 bases spanning the gap. The CDR3 reads CASSPISADTQYF. The CDR3 nucleotides are TGTGCCAGCAGCCCCATTTCGGCAGATACGCAGTATTTT. Supplemented by reference TRBV7-3 and TRBJ2-3, the full variable domain reads GAGVSQTPSNKVTEKGKYVELRCDPISGHTALYWYRQSLGQGPEFLIYFQGTGAADDSGLPNDRFFAVRPEGSVSTLKIQRTERGDSAVYLCASSPISADTQYFGPGTRLTVL.

This clone was seen only once. V usage is TRBV27 and J usage is TRBJ1-5; possible D gene TRBD1, 5 bases. CDR3 length: 14 residues. V lost 5 bases, J lost 0 bases, and 8 bases lay in between. Germline CDR1 reads MNHEY; CDR2 reads SMNVEV (reference sequence). The CDR3 nucleotides read TGTGCCAGCAGTATGACAGATAGCAATCAGCCCCAGCATTTT. Its translation: CASSMTDSNQPQHF.

The V gene is TRBV27, the J gene TRBJ1-5; 7 bases match TRBD1. Per germline, CDR1 MNHEY and CDR2 SMNVEV (reference sequence). V lost 6 bases, J lost 11 bases, and 10 bases stayed unmatched. This CDR3 region has 13 residues. As DNA, the CDR3 is TGTGCCAGCAGATCCCCGGGCAGGGGGTCCCAGCATTTT. As protein: CASRSPGRGSQHF.

The chain is built from TRBV20-1 and TRBJ1-5; tentative D call: TRBD1 (5 bases). The CDR3 is 11 amino acids. Germline V gives CDR1 DFQATT, CDR2 SNEGSKA (reference sequence). Trimming removed 6 bases from V and 4 bases from J, with 7 bases in between. The CDR3, as DNA: TGCAGTGCGAGACAGAATCAGCCCCAGCATTTT. Residues: CSARQNQPQHF.

The chain recombines TRBV19 with TRBJ1-5, with 7 bases that match TRBD1. CDR1 is LNHDA, CDR2 SQIVND, per germline (reference sequence). The J segment lost 4 bases and the V segment lost 1 base, leaving 7 bases of the junction unmatched. The CDR3 is 16 amino acids. As DNA, the CDR3 is TGTGCCAGTAGTATAGGTACCGGGACAGAGAATCAGCCCCAGCATTTT. It is translated as CASSIGTGTENQPQHF.

The chain combines TRBV19 with TRBJ1-4; 8 nucleotides agree with TRBD1. J lost 7 bases, V lost 6 bases, and 7 bases had no gene match. This CDR3 has 14 amino acids. Per the germline V gene, CDR1 is LNHDA and CDR2 is SQIVND (reference sequence). CDR3 nucleotide sequence: TGTGCCAGTAGGGAGCAGGGGGCGCGTGAAAAACTGTTTTTT. Its protein product is CASREQGAREKLFF.

The chain carries TRBV6-6 and TRBJ2-3; possibly TRBD2 for D (6 bases). The CDR3 runs to 15 residues. Germline V gene lookup returns CDR1 MNHNY and CDR2 SVGAGI (reference sequence). V lost 6 bases and J lost 4, with 17 bases in between. CDR3 in amino acids: CASSPFDPGADTQYF. In DNA, the CDR3 is TGTGCCAGCAGCCCCTTCGATCCGGGGGCAGATACGCAGTATTTT.

The V and J genes are TRBV6-5 and TRBJ2-7; D gene unclear. Germline CDR1 and CDR2: MNHEY and SVGAGI. The V gene lost 5 bases and the J gene lost 6 bases, with 11 bases spanning the gap. The CDR3 totals 12 residues. In DNA form, the CDR3 reads TGTGCCAGCAGTCTAGGTACGGCCGAGCAGTACTTC. Translated: CASSLGTAEQYF.

The chain employs TRBV29-1 and TRBJ2-3; the D is unclear. This CDR3 spans 12 amino acids. Germline CDR1 SQVTM, CDR2 ANQGSEA. Between the trimmed V and J ends, which lost 7 bases and 6 bases, there was a span of 14 bases. CDR3 bases: TGCAGCGCGCTCGAAGAGTGGGATACGCAGTATTTT. It translates to CSALEEWDTQYF.

V usage is TRBV5-1 and J usage is TRBJ2-5, with 11 bases matching TRBD1. Per the germline V gene, CDR1 is SGHRS and CDR2 is YFSETQ. The ends lost 2 bases at V and 1 base at J; junction bases unmatched: 1. CDR3 size: 15 residues. Here the CDR3 DNA reads TGCGCCAGCAGCTTCGGGACAGGGGGCCAAGAGACCCAGTACTTC. This codes for CASSFGTGGQETQYF.

V is TRBV18 and J is TRBJ2-2, with 8 bases identical to TRBD1. The length of the CDR3 is 14 residues. The trim removed 8 bases at V and 0 bases at J, leaving 2 bases unmatched. Germline values: CDR1 KGHSH, CDR2 LQKENI. The chain's CDR3 is CASTGQANTGELFF. CDR3 bases: TGTGCCAGCACGGGACAGGCGAACACCGGGGAGCTGTTTTTT.

The chain links TRBV6-6 to TRBJ2-2, with TRBD1 as a possible D gene (5 bases). V was cut by 6 bases and J by 5 bases, with 13 bases left in between. Germline CDR1 MNHNY, CDR2 SVGAGI (reference sequence). The CDR3 is made up of 14 amino acids. Written as DNA, the CDR3 is TGTGCCAGCAGGACTGCCCAGGGTACCGGGGAGCTGTTTTTT. It codes for CASRTAQGTGELFF.

V gene TRBV10-1 combines with J gene TRBJ2-5, with TRBD2 matching 8 bases. Trimming took 3 bases from V and 2 from J; bases not matched to a gene: 8. Germline CDR1 and CDR2: WNHNN and SYGVQD (reference sequence). There are 16 residues in the CDR3. The CDR3: CASSDQSGGDQETQYF. CDR3 DNA sequence: TGCGCCAGCAGTGATCAATCGGGGGGGGATCAAGAGACCCAGTACTTC.

The V call is TRBV6-6, the J call TRBJ2-1, with 7 bases that match TRBD2. This CDR3 is built from 15 residues. Germline values: CDR1 MNHNY, CDR2 SVGAGI (reference sequence). V shed 5 bases and J 9 bases; nucleotides not matched to a gene: 13. CDR3: CASSPRGGRGGEQFF. In DNA form, the CDR3 reads TGTGCCAGCAGTCCCCGGGGTGGGAGGGGCGGTGAGCAGTTCTTC.

The chain couples TRBV6-5 to TRBJ1-1; D call uncertain. V was pared by 5 bases and J by 5 bases, with 18 bases between. CDR1 is MNHEY, CDR2 SVGAGI, per germline. The CDR3 contains 15 residues. The CDR3 bases are TGTGCCAGCAGTATGCCCTCGGGAGGGCTGACTGAAGCTTTCTTT. Translation gives CASSMPSGGLTEAFF.

The rearrangement joins TRBV19 to TRBJ1-5, with 9 bases lining up with TRBD1. Germline CDR1 is LNHDA and CDR2 is SQIVND (reference sequence). The CDR3 extends over 13 amino acids. With V trimmed by 7 bases and J by 6 bases, 4 bases remained unmatched. Written as DNA, the CDR3 is TGTGCCAGTAAGGACAGGGGAGGTCAGCCCCAGCATTTT. It yields the protein CASKDRGGQPQHF.

The V call is TRBV28, the J call TRBJ2-7; TRBD1 agrees at 8 bases. The CDR3 loop spans 13 amino acids. Germline lookup yields CDR1 MDHEN and CDR2 SYDVKM. J lost 6 bases, V lost 3 bases, and 4 bases had no gene match. The CDR3 DNA sequence: TGTGCCAGCAGTTTTCAGGGGGCAAGCGAGCAGTACTTC. Its protein is CASSFQGASEQYF.

This chain uses TRBV19 with TRBJ2-1, with D unclear. CDR1 LNHDA and CDR2 SQIVND come from the germline V gene (reference sequence). The CDR3 loop spans 14 amino acids. V gave up 5 bases and J gave up 8 bases, with 16 bases separating them. As DNA, the CDR3 is TGTGCCAGTAGTCCCACCGCGGTTCGATATGAGCAGTTCTTC. Protein: CASSPTAVRYEQFF.

V is TRBV5-1 and J is TRBJ1-2; possible D gene TRBD1, 5 bases. The CDR3 is 15 amino acids. The germline V gene encodes CDR1 SGHRS and CDR2 YFSETQ. V lost 4 bases and J lost 0, with 13 bases in between. As DNA, the CDR3 is TGCGCCAGCAGCCAGGGACTGCTGACTAACTATGGCTACACCTTC. It is translated as CASSQGLLTNYGYTF.

The chain couples TRBV29-1 to TRBJ2-2; TRBD1 agrees at 9 bases. The V and J ends lost 5 bases and 3 bases, in that order; junction bases with no gene match: 7. Germline V gene sequence: CDR1 SQVTM, CDR2 ANQGSEA. This CDR3 has 15 residues. CDR3 DNA sequence: TGCAGCGTTAAAACAGGGGGCTCTGACACCGGGGAGCTGTTTTTT. Protein sequence: CSVKTGGSDTGELFF.

The chain combines TRBV27 with TRBJ2-5; 8 bases are shared with TRBD2. CDR1 MNHEY and CDR2 SMNVEV come from the germline V gene (reference sequence). V was pared by 6 bases and J by 6 bases, with 15 bases of the junction left unmatched. This CDR3 is built from 16 residues. Here the CDR3 DNA reads TGTGCCAGCAGCACCGCCGGGACTAGTGGAGGGAAGACCCAGTACTTC. Translation: CASSTAGTSGGKTQYF.